This entry lists 16 T cell receptor beta chains sequenced from one sample in a study of cytomegalovirus exposure and HLA in healthy donors. A multiplex PCR was run with 60 Vbeta primers and 13 Jbeta primers. Assay used: immunoSEQ multiplex PCR; TCRdb lists only in-frame clones, some missing. Among some 160,000 clones listed, about 78% were seen once. The sequenced sample consisted of PBMCs. These receptors came from a male donor in good health and CMV-seronegative.

The chain is built from TRBV6-6 and TRBJ1-5; D remains unclear. This CDR3 spans 12 amino acids. Germline CDR1 and CDR2: MNHNY and SVGAGI (reference sequence). The V end was cut by 9 bases, the J end by 0 bases, with 6 bases between. CDR3 protein: CASEASNQPQHF. CDR3 bases: TGTGCCAGTGAGGCTAGCAATCAGCCCCAGCATTTT.

For this clone: One junction end disagrees with the germline gene, perhaps due to a read error. The CDR3 nucleotides are TGTGTCAGCAGCCAAGAAACTAGCGGACGAACCTACGAGCAGTACTTC. As protein: CVSSQETSGRTYEQYF. The chain is built from TRBV4-2 and TRBJ2-7; 8 nucleotides line up with TRBD2. CDR1 and CDR2 from the germline V gene are LGHNA and YNFKEQ. This CDR3 spans 16 amino acids.

The chain combines TRBV4-1 with TRBJ2-3; TRBD2 aligns across 10 bases. CDR1 is MGHRA, CDR2 YSYEKL, per germline. V shed 1 base and J 0 bases; nucleotides not matched to a gene: 7. The CDR3 contains 18 residues. Here the CDR3 DNA reads TGCGCCAGCAGCCAAGCCCCTAGCGGGGGAACTAGCACAGATACGCAGTATTTT. Protein product: CASSQAPSGGTSTDTQYF.

The chain uses TRBV5-1 and TRBJ1-5, with 9 bases that match TRBD1. In germline, CDR1 is SGHRS, CDR2 YFSETQ. Losses at the gene ends were 3 bases for V and 0 bases for J; bases not matched to a gene: 13. The CDR3 has 19 residues. CDR3 residues: CASSSQPGTGSYSNQPQHF. Written as DNA, the CDR3 is TGCGCCAGCAGCTCCCAACCCGGGACAGGGTCTTATAGCAATCAGCCCCAGCATTTT.

This clone was counted only a few times. The rearrangement joins TRBV2 to TRBJ1-6; 9 bases are shared with TRBD1. This CDR3 has 17 residues. The trim removed 3 bases at V and 2 bases at J, leaving 5 bases unmatched. Germline assignment: CDR1 SNHLY and CDR2 FYNNEI. The CDR3 DNA reads as TGTGCCAGCAGTGAGGACAGGGGATCCGCCTATAATTCACCCCTCCACTTT. As protein: CASSEDRGSAYNSPLHF.

The J gene is TRBJ1-1, the V gene TRBV29-1; no clear D. Trimming shortened V by 5 bases and J by 7 bases, and 14 bases separated the two germline ends. CDR1 is SQVTM and CDR2 is ANQGSEA in the germline V gene. The CDR3 is 12 residues long. The DNA for the CDR3 is TGCAGCGTTTCGGGATCGGGCCGTGAAGCTTTCTTT. Translated: CSVSGSGREAFF. Together with reference TRBV29-1 and TRBJ1-1, the CDR3 gives the full variable domain: SAVISQKPSRDICQRGTSLTIQCQVDSQVTMMFWYRQQPGQSLTLIATANQGSEATYESGFVIDKFPISRPNLTFSTLTVSNMSPEDSSIYLCSVSGSGREAFFGQGTRLTVV.

The chain carries TRBV9 and TRBJ2-2; D possibly corresponds to TRBD1 (5 bases). CDR3 length: 14 amino acids. The germline V gene has CDR1 SGDLS and CDR2 YYNGEE. V lost 5 bases to trimming and J lost 8 bases, with 16 bases between them. CDR3 loop: CASRQVQESGELFF. The CDR3 DNA sequence: TGTGCCAGCAGGCAAGTACAGGAATCTGGGGAGCTGTTTTTT.

The V and J genes are TRBV7-8 and TRBJ2-3; D possibly corresponds to TRBD1 (6 bases). V dropped 5 bases and J dropped 5 bases, with 8 bases sitting between them. In germline, CDR1 is SGHVS, CDR2 FQNEAQ. CDR3 length equals 12 residues. Written as DNA, the CDR3 is TGTGCCAGCAGCCCAGGGGTAGATACGCAGTATTTT. Amino acids: CASSPGVDTQYF.

V is TRBV9 and J is TRBJ2-3; 7 bases fit TRBD1. The J segment lost 3 bases and the V segment lost 3 bases, leaving 4 bases of the junction unmatched. The CDR3 runs 14 residues. Germline V gene lookup returns CDR1 SGDLS and CDR2 YYNGEE. The CDR3 protein is CASSAGTVTDTQYF. The CDR3 DNA sequence: TGTGCCAGCAGCGCGGGGACAGTTACAGATACGCAGTATTTT.

V and J are TRBV6-6 and TRBJ2-7; D is perhaps TRBD1 (6 bases). CDR1 and CDR2 (germline): MNHNY, SVGAGI (reference sequence). V was cut by 5 bases and J by 3 bases, with 11 bases left in between. The CDR3 is made up of 13 amino acids. The CDR3 is CASSPLGGYEQYF. Written as DNA, the CDR3 is TGTGCCAGCAGTCCACTAGGGGGCTACGAGCAGTACTTC.

The chain carries TRBV20-1 and TRBJ1-2; D might be TRBD1 (5 bases). Per the germline V gene, CDR1 is DFQATT and CDR2 is SNEGSKA (reference sequence). This CDR3 has 11 residues. The V and J ends lost 3 bases and 6 bases respectively, with 8 bases between them. In nucleotides, the CDR3 is TGCAGTGCTAGGGACAAGGATGGCTACACCTTC. Protein product: CSARDKDGYTF.

The chain joins TRBV7-9 to TRBJ1-4; maybe TRBD1 (5 bases). Germline CDR1 and CDR2: SEHNR and FQNEAQ (reference sequence). V shed 5 bases and J shed 6 bases, with 13 bases lying between them. The CDR3 covers 14 residues. CDR3 sequence: CASSRGDGDEKLFF. The CDR3 nucleotides read TGTGCCAGCAGCCGGGGGGACGGGGATGAAAAACTGTTTTTT.

The chain has TRBV2 and TRBJ2-3; D remains ambiguous. Germline values: CDR1 SNHLY, CDR2 FYNNEI. CDR3 length equals 15 residues. V was clipped by 4 bases and J by 0 bases, with 11 bases between them. CDR3 sequence (DNA): TGTGCCAGCAGTGGGCAGGCTTCTAGCACAGATACGCAGTATTTT. Protein: CASSGQASSTDTQYF.

The rearrangement links TRBV6-5 to TRBJ2-7, with a possible D match to TRBD2 (6 bases). The CDR3 is 15 amino acids. V lost 5 bases and J lost 3, with 17 bases in between. The germline V gene encodes CDR1 MNHEY and CDR2 SVGAGI. The CDR3 protein is CASSAKERVFYEQYF. Here the CDR3 DNA reads TGTGCCAGCAGTGCGAAAGAGCGGGTATTCTACGAGCAGTACTTC.

The chain links TRBV5-4 to TRBJ2-1, with 9 bases aligning to TRBD1. Trimming cost V 4 bases and J 12 bases; bases outside gene matches: 11. This CDR3 is built from 14 residues. In germline, CDR1 is SGHNT, CDR2 YYREEE (reference sequence). CDR3 protein: CASSARDRVAGQFF. CDR3 DNA sequence: TGTGCCAGCAGCGCCCGGGACAGGGTCGCGGGGCAGTTCTTC.

This clone has a single count. The chain recombines TRBV21-1 with TRBJ1-2. TRBV21-1 is a known pseudogene. The CDR3 runs 14 residues. This CDR3 reads CASTLMPETNGYTF. In nucleotides, the CDR3 is TGTGCCAGCACTCTAATGCCCGAGACTAACGGCTACACCTTC.